Listed here are 27 T cell receptor beta chains from one sample, sequenced in a study of cytomegalovirus exposure and HLA in healthy donors. The PCR contained 60 Vbeta and 13 Jbeta primers. Profiled with immunoSEQ multiplex PCR; TCRdb holds only in-frame clones, not every one. The repertoire table contains roughly 34,000 clones. The material sequenced was PBMCs. The origin of the receptors is a middle-aged woman in good health and CMV-seropositive.

As DNA, the CDR3 is TGTGCCAGCGGCGCTGGGACAGTAAACTATGGCTACACCTTC. This codes for CASGAGTVNYGYTF. The chain is built from TRBV2 and TRBJ1-2; 7 nucleotides align to TRBD1. The CDR3 spans 14 residues. With V trimmed by 8 bases and J by 2 bases, 8 bases remained unmatched. CDR1 is SNHLY, CDR2 FYNNEI, per germline.

The chain combines TRBV6-1 with TRBJ2-7; TRBD2 is a possible D gene (5 bases). Trimming took off 7 bases at V and 3 bases at J, with 10 bases between the two ends. The CDR3 is 12 amino acids. Germline assignment: CDR1 MNHNS and CDR2 SASEGT. The CDR3 sequence: CASIKGVYEQYF. DNA of the CDR3: TGTGCCAGCATTAAGGGAGTCTACGAGCAGTACTTC.

V is TRBV27 and J is TRBJ1-1, with a tentative D call TRBD1 (6 bases). V shed 6 bases and J shed 2 bases, with 10 bases lying between them. Germline values: CDR1 MNHEY, CDR2 SMNVEV (reference sequence). This CDR3 is built from 13 residues. The CDR3 region is CASSQQGNTEAFF. For the CDR3, the DNA is TGTGCCAGCAGCCAACAGGGTAACACTGAAGCTTTCTTT.

The chain combines TRBV19 with TRBJ1-4; unclear D gene. This CDR3 has 14 amino acids. Trimming removed 8 bases from V and 7 bases from J, with 17 bases in between. Germline V gene data show CDR1 as LNHDA and CDR2 as SQIVND (reference sequence). Here the CDR3 DNA reads TGTGCCAGTGGGGATTTGGAGGTATCTGAAAAACTGTTTTTT. This codes for CASGDLEVSEKLFF.

The genes are TRBV2 and TRBJ2-7; D may be TRBD1 (5 bases). The germline V gene encodes CDR1 SNHLY and CDR2 FYNNEI. Trimming pared 6 bases from V and 5 bases from J, leaving 14 bases between. This CDR3 spans 13 amino acids. The CDR3 here is CASRKTGPHEQYF. DNA of the CDR3: TGTGCCAGCAGAAAAACAGGCCCTCACGAGCAGTACTTC. Complete variable domain (other parts from reference TRBV2 and TRBJ2-7): EPEVTQTPSHQVTQMGQEVILRCVPISNHLYFYWYRQILGQKVEFLVSFYNNEISEKSEIFDDQFSVERPDGSNFTLKIRSTKLEDSAMYFCASRKTGPHEQYFGPGTRLTVT.

The chain uses TRBV6-1 and TRBJ2-7; 10 bases match TRBD1. The CDR3 has 14 residues. J was trimmed by 4 bases and V by 7 bases; bases with no gene match: 7. In germline, CDR1 is MNHNS, CDR2 SASEGT. CDR3: CASIPGQGLYEQYF. The CDR3 DNA is TGTGCCAGCATACCGGGACAGGGGTTATACGAGCAGTACTTC.

The chain joins TRBV5-1 to TRBJ2-3, with no clear D. V was clipped by 0 bases and J by 4 bases, with 9 bases between them. The CDR3 covers 14 residues. Germline-derived CDR1 and CDR2 are SGHRS and YFSETQ. CDR3 bases: TGCGCCAGCAGCTTGGCTATTGAGTCAGATACGCAGTATTTT. Translated, it gives CASSLAIESDTQYF.

The V and J genes are TRBV4-2 and TRBJ1-2; D uncertain. V was clipped by 1 base and J by 4 bases, with 7 bases between them. The CDR3 contains 13 residues. CDR1 LGHNA and CDR2 YNFKEQ come from the germline V gene. In nucleotides, the CDR3 is TGTGCCAGCAGCCAAGGAACAGCCTATGGCTACACCTTC. Residues: CASSQGTAYGYTF.

V is TRBV18 and J is TRBJ1-1, with TRBD1 matching over 7 bases. CDR1 is KGHSH and CDR2 is LQKENI in the germline V gene. V shed 4 bases and J 0 bases; nucleotides not matched to a gene: 5. This CDR3 contains 15 residues. CDR3 sequence reads: CASSLSTGMNTEAFF. CDR3 in DNA: TGTGCCAGCTCACTTTCGACAGGGATGAACACTGAAGCTTTCTTT. Filled out from reference TRBV18 and TRBJ1-1, the complete variable domain reads NAGVMQNPRHLVRRRGQEARLRCSPMKGHSHVYWYRQLPEEGLKFMVYLQKENIIDESGMPKERFSAEFPKEGPSILRIQQVVRGDSAAYFCASSLSTGMNTEAFFGQGTRLTVV.

The gene calls are TRBV4-2 and TRBJ2-7; tentative D call: TRBD2 (5 bases). Germline V CDR1 and CDR2: LGHNA, YNFKEQ. The CDR3 totals 14 residues. V was shortened by 1 base and J by 4 bases, with 11 bases between the two germline ends. The CDR3 DNA follows: TGTGCCAGCAGCCAAGGTCGGACTGGGTACGAGCAGTACTTC. This codes for CASSQGRTGYEQYF.

The J gene is TRBJ2-7, the V gene TRBV29-1, with D tentatively TRBD2 (6 bases). CDR1 is SQVTM, CDR2 ANQGSEA, per germline. Trimming pared 0 bases from V and 3 bases from J, leaving 18 bases between. The CDR3 runs to 16 residues. CDR3 sequence: CSVEDAGGKAGYEQYF. For the CDR3, the DNA is TGCAGCGTTGAAGATGCTGGGGGGAAAGCCGGCTACGAGCAGTACTTC.

The rearrangement links TRBV30 to TRBJ2-2, with D possibly being TRBD1 (6 bases). V was trimmed by 3 bases and J by 6 bases, leaving 11 bases between them. Germline V gives CDR1 GTSNPN, CDR2 SVGIG (reference sequence). The CDR3 contains 13 residues. The DNA of the CDR3 is TGTGCCTGGAGGAGCAGGGGCCCCGGGGAGCTGTTTTTT. Translated, it gives CAWRSRGPGELFF.

J is TRBJ2-7 and V is TRBV4-3; a weak D match, TRBD1 (5 bases). This CDR3 has 15 amino acids. The V end lost 1 base, the J end lost 0 bases, and 10 bases lay between the germline ends. Germline V lookup: CDR1 LGHNA, CDR2 YSLEER. Here the CDR3 DNA reads TGCGCCAGCAGCCAAGGAAGGACACCCTCCTACGAGCAGTACTTC. Amino acid sequence: CASSQGRTPSYEQYF.

This chain connects TRBV19 to TRBJ1-1; the D gene is possibly TRBD1 (6 bases). CDR1 LNHDA and CDR2 SQIVND come from the germline V gene (reference sequence). The length of the CDR3 is 12 residues. Trimming cost V 6 bases and J 3 bases, with 8 bases left between them. The CDR3 here is CASSPGDTEAFF. The CDR3 nucleotides read TGTGCCAGTAGCCCAGGGGACACTGAAGCTTTCTTT.

The chain is built from TRBV10-3 and TRBJ2-1; 10 positions agree with TRBD1. Losses at the gene ends were 3 bases for V and 5 bases for J; bases not matched to a gene: 4. This CDR3 has 15 amino acids. The V gene's germline CDR1 is ENHRY and CDR2 SYGVKD. CDR3 amino acids: CAISEHGQGDNEQFF. The CDR3 DNA is TGTGCCATCAGTGAACATGGACAGGGGGACAATGAGCAGTTCTTC.

The J gene is TRBJ2-7, the V gene TRBV19; TRBD1 might be the D (6 bases). V lost 2 bases to trimming and J lost 4 bases, with 21 bases between them. The CDR3 covers 17 residues. From germline, CDR1 is LNHDA and CDR2 SQIVND (reference sequence). The CDR3 sequence: CASSIRRQDLPDYEQYF. For the CDR3, the DNA is TGTGCCAGTAGTATACGGAGACAGGATCTTCCTGATTACGAGCAGTACTTC.

The rearrangement uses TRBV9 and TRBJ1-3; a possible D gene is TRBD1 (6 bases). Germline CDR1 is SGDLS and CDR2 is YYNGEE. V was pared by 1 base and J by 2 bases, with 7 bases between. CDR3 length: 14 residues. This CDR3 is CASSVNRAGNTIYF. In DNA form, the CDR3 reads TGTGCCAGCAGCGTAAACAGGGCTGGAAACACCATATATTTT. The full variable domain, with the rest looked up from reference TRBV9 and TRBJ1-3, is DSGVTQTPKHLITATGQRVTLRCSPRSGDLSVYWYQQSLDQGLQFLIQYYNGEERAKGNILERFSAQQFPDLHSELNLSSLELGDSALYFCASSVNRAGNTIYFGEGSWLTVV.

The chain employs TRBV18 and TRBJ2-7; 12 nucleotides match TRBD1. The J call may be mistaken, given a closer DNA end match to TRBJ2-5. The CDR3 contains 14 residues. CDR1 is KGHSH, CDR2 LQKENI, per germline. The CDR3 DNA is TGTGCCAGCTCGGGGACAGGGGGCTTTGAGACCCAGTACTTC. Protein sequence: CASSGTGGFETQYF.

The chain joins TRBV9 to TRBJ2-7, with a tentative D call TRBD2 (6 bases). The CDR3 totals 15 residues. V was cut by 3 bases and J by 3 bases, with 16 bases left in between. Germline V gene data show CDR1 as SGDLS and CDR2 as YYNGEE. CDR3 DNA: TGTGCCAGCAGCGCTATGTGGGGGGACGGCTACGAGCAGTACTTC. Translated, it gives CASSAMWGDGYEQYF.

The rearrangement joins TRBV7-2 to TRBJ2-6; TRBD2 might be the D (5 bases). The CDR3 totals 14 residues. The germline V gene has CDR1 SGHTA and CDR2 FQGNSA. V dropped 7 bases and J dropped 4 bases, with 11 bases sitting between them. The CDR3 DNA sequence: TGTGCCAGCAATCGGAGGTCGGGGGCCAACGTCCTGACTTTC. Residues: CASNRRSGANVLTF.

To note about this clone: This sample also contains other DNA sequences that code for the same CDR3. The chain employs TRBV15 and TRBJ2-6; TRBD1 is a possible D gene (5 bases). Trimming pared 3 bases from V and 2 bases from J, leaving 8 bases between. Germline CDR1 and CDR2: LNHNV and YYDKDF (reference sequence). This CDR3 comprises 15 residues. The CDR3 coding sequence is TGTGCCACCAGCAGCTGGGGCGCTGGGGCCAACGTCCTGACTTTC. Protein sequence: CATSSWGAGANVLTF.

The chain couples TRBV2 to TRBJ1-1; D uncertain. Germline V lookup: CDR1 SNHLY, CDR2 FYNNEI. The CDR3 extends over 12 amino acids. The ends were cut back, 7 bases at V and 4 bases at J, with 10 bases in the middle. The CDR3 reads CASTGSRTEAFF. Here the CDR3 DNA reads TGTGCCAGCACTGGGAGTCGCACTGAAGCTTTCTTT.

V gene TRBV5-4 combines with J gene TRBJ2-5, with a possible D match to TRBD2 (5 bases). The V end lost 0 bases, the J end lost 2 bases, and 8 bases lay between the germline ends. Germline lookup yields CDR1 SGHNT and CDR2 YYREEE (reference sequence). The CDR3 covers 14 residues. CDR3 sequence (DNA): TGTGCCAGCAGCTTGGGACGGGGACAAGAGACCCAGTACTTC. Protein: CASSLGRGQETQYF.

J is TRBJ1-1 and V is TRBV19; D gene unclear. The V and J ends lost 1 base and 0 bases respectively, with 6 bases between them. CDR3 length equals 14 residues. Looked up from germline, CDR1 is LNHDA and CDR2 is SQIVND (reference sequence). The CDR3 coding sequence is TGTGCCAGTAGTATAGGAAGCATGAACACTGAAGCTTTCTTT. This encodes CASSIGSMNTEAFF.

This rearrangement joins TRBV5-5 to TRBJ2-1; D call uncertain. V was pared by 4 bases and J by 5 bases, with 13 bases between. There are 14 residues in the CDR3. From germline, CDR1 is SGHKS and CDR2 YYEKEE (reference sequence). CDR3 amino acids: CASSPGPWDNEQFF. In DNA, the CDR3 is TGTGCCAGCAGCCCAGGTCCCTGGGACAATGAGCAGTTCTTC.

Regarding this clone: Relative to the germline gene, one junction end is altered; a read error may explain this. The gene calls are TRBV5-4 and TRBJ1-1, with 7 bases fitting TRBD1. CDR1 is SGHNT, CDR2 YYREEE, per germline (reference sequence). This CDR3 contains 13 residues. In DNA form, the CDR3 reads TGTGCCAGCAGCACCGGGACAGCCACTGAAGATTTCTTT. Protein product: CASSTGTATEDFF.

CDR3 loop: CASSVLAGGNEQFF. In nucleotides, the CDR3 is TGTGCCAGCAGCGTCCTAGCGGGAGGGAATGAGCAGTTCTTC. The V call is TRBV9, the J call TRBJ2-1; 12 bases are a match to TRBD2. Germline loops: CDR1 SGDLS, CDR2 YYNGEE. The trim removed 2 bases at V and 7 bases at J, leaving 1 base unmatched. The CDR3 runs 14 residues.